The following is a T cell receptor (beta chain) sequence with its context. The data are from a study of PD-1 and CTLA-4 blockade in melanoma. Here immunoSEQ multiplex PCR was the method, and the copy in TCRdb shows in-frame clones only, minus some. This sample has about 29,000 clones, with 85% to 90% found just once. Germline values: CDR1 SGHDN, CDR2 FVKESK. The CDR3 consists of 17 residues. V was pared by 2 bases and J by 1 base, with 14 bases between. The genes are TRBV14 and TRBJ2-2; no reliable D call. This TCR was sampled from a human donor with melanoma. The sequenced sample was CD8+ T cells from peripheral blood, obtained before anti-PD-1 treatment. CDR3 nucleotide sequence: TGTGCCAGCAGCCAAAGGCCTAGGCTAGGGAACACCGGGGAGCTGTTTTTT. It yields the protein CASSQRPRLGNTGELFF.